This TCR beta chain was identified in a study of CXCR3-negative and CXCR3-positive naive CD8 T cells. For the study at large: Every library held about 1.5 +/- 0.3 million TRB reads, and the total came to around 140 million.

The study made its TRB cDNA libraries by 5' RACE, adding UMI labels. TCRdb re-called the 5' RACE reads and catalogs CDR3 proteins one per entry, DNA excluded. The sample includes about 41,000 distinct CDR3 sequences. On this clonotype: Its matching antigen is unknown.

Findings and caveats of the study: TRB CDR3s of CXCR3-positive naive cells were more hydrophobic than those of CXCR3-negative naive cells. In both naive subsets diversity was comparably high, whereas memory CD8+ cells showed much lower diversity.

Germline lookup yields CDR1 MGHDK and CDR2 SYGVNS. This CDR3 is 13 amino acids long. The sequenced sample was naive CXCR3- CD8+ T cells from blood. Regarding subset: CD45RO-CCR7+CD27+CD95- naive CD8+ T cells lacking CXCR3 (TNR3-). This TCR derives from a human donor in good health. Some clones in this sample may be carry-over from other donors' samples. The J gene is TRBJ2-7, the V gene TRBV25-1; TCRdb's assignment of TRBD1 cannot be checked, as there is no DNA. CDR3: CASSADRAYEQYF.